The T cell receptor (beta chain) described here comes from a study of blood T cell repertoires in COVID-19. Trimming left V 3 bases short and J 1 base short, with 17 bases between. The CDR3 is made up of 16 amino acids. Germline CDR1 SGHRS, CDR2 YFSETQ. This clone occurred a few times. Method: immunoSEQ multiplex PCR; TCRdb's copy keeps in-frame clones and lacks some. The profile shows about 71,000 clones, about four fifths of them singletons. This chain joins TRBV5-1 and TRBJ2-7, with D perhaps TRBD2 (6 bases). The TCR originated in a man between 65 and 79 years old with acute or convalescent COVID-19. Sequenced: peripheral blood. The CDR3 nucleotides read TGCGCCAGCAGCTCTCGGGCAGGGACTCTTTCCTACGAGCAGTACTTC. It translates to CASSSRAGTLSYEQYF.